This T cell receptor beta chain was recovered during a study of OX40 agonist ivuxolimab in advanced cancers. Points from the study as a whole: CD8+ T cells (on average) carried more expanded clones than CD4+ T cells.

Germline V gene lookup returns CDR1 SGHRS and CDR2 YFSETQ. V gave up 6 bases and J gave up 5 bases, with 17 bases separating them. There are 14 residues in the CDR3. With regard to this clone: Its target is not known.

The table came from immunoSEQ multiplex PCR; TCRdb's copy has only in-frame clones and leaves some out. The profile covers tens of thousands of clones, with 80% appearing a single time and about 7.9% taken by the ten largest. J is TRBJ2-5 and V is TRBV5-1; D might be TRBD1 (6 bases). Sequencing used CD4+ or CD8+ T cells sorted from blood, obtained in a trial of the OX40 agonist ivuxolimab. The sequence derives from an adult with an advanced solid tumor such as melanoma, head and neck, liver or kidney cancer. The CDR3 sequence: CASTNLGTPETQYF. CDR3 nucleotides: TGCGCCAGCACTAACCTTGGGACACCGGAGACCCAGTACTTC.